The 22 T cell receptor beta chains given below trace back to one sample, sequenced in a study of blood T cells in healthy people across ages. A second PCR of roughly 7 to 11 cycles used a sample-barcoded 5' primer and a J-beta primer mix. TCRdb recomputed calls from the 5' RACE reads with MiXCR, one row per CDR3 protein. In the table there are some 1 million distinct CDR3 sequences, 45% of which are singletons. Sequencing was performed on blood. These receptors were collected from a woman in her sixties in good health.

For this clonotype: The junction departs from germline at one end; a sequencing error may be responsible. This chain links TRBV27 with TRBJ2-7; no clear D gene. This CDR3 is built from 14 residues. CDR1 and CDR2 from the germline V gene are MNHEY and SMNVEV (reference sequence). The CDR3 DNA follows: TGTGGCAGCATCGGCCGGGTGTCCCCCTACGAGCAGTACTTC. As protein: CGSIGRVSPYEQYF.

The chain is built from TRBV7-2 and TRBJ2-3; D may be TRBD2 (6 bases). Trimming shortened V by 2 bases and J by 3 bases, and 18 bases separated the two germline ends. The CDR3 consists of 17 residues. Germline loops: CDR1 SGHTA, CDR2 FQGNSA. The CDR3 spells CASSLYRRELLTDTQYF. CDR3 coding DNA: TGTGCCAGCAGCTTATACCGGCGGGAACTTCTAACAGATACGCAGTATTTT. Together with reference TRBV7-2 and TRBJ2-3, the CDR3 gives the full variable domain: GAGVSQSPSNKVTEKGKDVELRCDPISGHTALYWYRQSLGQGLEFLIYFQGNSAPDKSGLPSDRFSAERTGGSVSTLTIQRTQQEDSAVYLCASSLYRRELLTDTQYFGPGTRLTVL.

This rearrangement joins TRBV5-1 to TRBJ2-1; weak D call: TRBD2 (5 bases). With 0 bases removed from V and 13 bases from J, the gap between germline ends came to 14 bases. Germline V gives CDR1 SGHRS, CDR2 YFSETQ. The CDR3 has 13 amino acids. In nucleotides, the CDR3 is TGCGCCAGCAGCTTGGTCATCGGGGAGACCCAGTTCTTC. The encoded protein is CASSLVIGETQFF.

CDR3 residues: CASSAGYSTYEQYF. The CDR3 nucleotides read TGTGCCAGCAGTGCGGGCTACAGCACCTACGAGCAGTACTTC. The chain couples TRBV6-4 to TRBJ2-7; D remains unclear. Germline assignment: CDR1 MRHNA and CDR2 SNTAGT. This CDR3 contains 14 residues. Between the trimmed V and J ends, which lost 4 bases and 2 bases, there was a span of 12 bases.

The gene calls are TRBV10-3 and TRBJ2-1; 8 nucleotides align to TRBD1. J lost 0 bases, V lost 5 bases, and 0 bases had no gene match. CDR1 ENHRY and CDR2 SYGVKD come from the germline V gene. This CDR3 has 14 amino acids. The CDR3, as DNA: TGTGCCATCAGTACAGGGGGCTCCTACAATGAGCAGTTCTTC. Its protein is CAISTGGSYNEQFF.

The rearrangement links TRBV9 to TRBJ2-7; D remains unclear. Germline V gives CDR1 SGDLS, CDR2 YYNGEE. The CDR3 is 15 amino acids. The germline V and J ends were trimmed by 4 bases and 0 bases, with 14 bases remaining between them. CDR3 residues: CASSSSWAASYEQYF. The CDR3 region has the DNA TGTGCCAGCAGCTCCAGCTGGGCAGCCTCCTACGAGCAGTACTTC.

The chain carries TRBV7-3 and TRBJ2-2; D ambiguous. Trimming pared 2 bases from V and 6 bases from J, leaving 7 bases between. CDR3 length: 13 amino acids. Germline-derived CDR1 and CDR2 are SGHTA and FQGTGA. CDR3 nucleotides: TGTGCCAGCAGCTTAGGATTGCCCGGGGAGCTGTTTTTT. Its translation is CASSLGLPGELFF.

The CDR3 nucleotides are TGTGCCAGCAGCCCACTAGCGGGAGGGAACACAGATACGCAGTATTTT. It yields the protein CASSPLAGGNTDTQYF. The chain recombines TRBV6-5 with TRBJ2-3, with TRBD2 identical over 13 bases. Per the germline V gene, CDR1 is MNHEY and CDR2 is SVGAGI. The trim removed 6 bases at V and 2 bases at J, leaving 5 bases unmatched. This CDR3 has 16 amino acids.

This clonotype was counted only a few times. V gene TRBV5-1 combines with J gene TRBJ2-7; 8 bases line up with TRBD2. The germline gives CDR1 SGHRS, CDR2 YFSETQ. The CDR3 spans 16 residues. Germline trimming cut 0 bases from V and 2 bases from J; bases unmatched to any gene: 7. CDR3 coding DNA: TGCGCCAGCAGCTTGGTACCGGGGGGGCGCACCTACGAGCAGTACTTC. It specifies CASSLVPGGRTYEQYF.

The rearrangement joins TRBV15 to TRBJ2-5; 7 bases agree with TRBD1. Germline V lookup: CDR1 LNHNV, CDR2 YYDKDF (reference sequence). The CDR3 spans 14 residues. V lost 0 bases and J lost 7; bases outside the gene matches: 5. CDR3 in DNA: TGTGCCACCAGCAGAGATTCCAGGACAGGGACCCAGTACTTC. Protein sequence: CATSRDSRTGTQYF.

This clonotype was seen many times. V is TRBV28 and J is TRBJ1-2; D unresolved. The CDR3 runs 14 residues. Germline V lookup: CDR1 MDHEN, CDR2 SYDVKM. V lost 5 bases to trimming and J lost 0 bases, with 10 bases between them. CDR3 protein: CASSHQGTNYGYTF. Written as DNA, the CDR3 is TGTGCCAGCAGTCACCAAGGGACTAACTATGGCTACACCTTC.

V and J are TRBV5-1 and TRBJ2-5, with a weak D call TRBD2 (5 bases). CDR3 size: 15 residues. V was trimmed by 2 bases and J by 3 bases, leaving 14 bases between them. The V gene's germline CDR1 is SGHRS and CDR2 YFSETQ. The CDR3 DNA is TGCGCCAGCAGCTTAACACTAGGACTCAAAGAGACCCAGTACTTC. Encoded protein: CASSLTLGLKETQYF.

The chain has TRBV6-1 and TRBJ1-2; 9 bases are a match to TRBD1. Germline trimming cut 2 bases from V and 4 bases from J; bases unmatched to any gene: 5. The CDR3 contains 15 residues. Germline values: CDR1 MNHNS, CDR2 SASEGT. The CDR3 is CASSEQTGGSYGYTF. The CDR3, as DNA: TGTGCCAGCAGTGAACAGACAGGGGGTAGCTATGGCTACACCTTC.

The chain carries TRBV11-1 and TRBJ2-7; D tentatively reads TRBD1 or TRBD2 (5 bases each). This CDR3 spans 13 amino acids. Trimming took 6 bases from V and 3 from J, leaving 12 bases between them. CDR1 is SGHAT, CDR2 FQDESV, per germline (reference sequence). CDR3: CASRPRGVYEQYF. Written as DNA, the CDR3 is TGTGCCAGCAGGCCTCGGGGCGTCTACGAGCAGTACTTC. Together with reference TRBV11-1 and TRBJ2-7, the CDR3 gives the full variable domain: EAEVAQSPRYKITEKSQAVAFWCDPISGHATLYWYRQILGQGPELLVQFQDESVVDDSQLPKDRFSAERLKGVDSTLKIQPAELGDSAMYLCASRPRGVYEQYFGPGTRLTVT.

The chain is built from TRBV4-2 and TRBJ2-3, with D unresolved. Trimming removed 0 bases from V and 0 bases from J, with 13 bases in between. Germline V CDR1 and CDR2: LGHNA, YNFKEQ. The CDR3 length is 17 residues. The DNA of the CDR3 is TGTGCCAGCAGCCAAGATCTAGGGCCCGAGAGCACAGATACGCAGTATTTT. Amino acids: CASSQDLGPESTDTQYF.

Of note for this clonotype: One junction end does not reproduce the germline sequence, and a read error may be involved. The V gene is TRBV6-6, the J gene TRBJ2-1; D is perhaps TRBD2 (6 bases). CDR1 and CDR2 (germline): MNHNY, SVGAGI (reference sequence). The CDR3 length is 15 residues. CDR3 in amino acids: CASNPAEGSYDEQFF. The CDR3 region has the DNA TGTGCCAGCAACCCAGCGGAGGGGAGCTACGATGAGCAGTTCTTC.

The chain uses TRBV7-6 and TRBJ1-1; D might be TRBD1 (6 bases). The V gene's germline CDR1 is SGHVS and CDR2 FNYEAQ. V dropped 4 bases and J dropped 0 bases, with 12 bases sitting between them. This CDR3 contains 15 residues. This CDR3 is CASSSRTDLNTEAFF. Here the CDR3 DNA reads TGTGCCAGCAGCTCCAGGACAGACTTGAACACTGAAGCTTTCTTT.

The rearrangement links TRBV29-1 to TRBJ1-2, with D unclear. This CDR3 spans 12 amino acids. Germline V gene lookup returns CDR1 SQVTM and CDR2 ANQGSEA. Trimming removed 2 bases from V and 8 bases from J, with 12 bases in between. The CDR3 is CSVESGNLGYTF. DNA of the CDR3: TGCAGCGTTGAATCCGGGAACCTCGGCTACACCTTC.

This clonotype was seen a few times. The chain employs TRBV11-2 and TRBJ2-5, with D unresolved. The CDR3 is made up of 15 amino acids. The V and J ends lost 0 bases and 1 base respectively, with 9 bases between them. Germline-derived CDR1 and CDR2 are SGHAT and FQNNGV. The CDR3: CASSLDAPPQETQYF. DNA of the CDR3: TGTGCCAGCAGCTTAGATGCGCCGCCCCAAGAGACCCAGTACTTC.

The CDR3 bases are TGCAGTGCTAACAGGGCAAGCTCCTACGAGCAGTACTTC. As protein: CSANRASSYEQYF. The rearrangement joins TRBV20-1 to TRBJ2-7; D might be TRBD1 (6 bases). V was trimmed by 4 bases and J by 0 bases, leaving 10 bases between them. The CDR3 consists of 13 residues. Germline loops: CDR1 DFQATT, CDR2 SNEGSKA (reference sequence).

The chain carries TRBV15 and TRBJ2-1; TRBD2 matches 7 bases. The CDR3 covers 14 residues. In germline, CDR1 is LNHNV, CDR2 YYDKDF (reference sequence). Trimming at V came to 5 bases and at J to 8 bases, leaving 9 bases not matched to a gene. CDR3 amino acids: CATSPPGGSDEQFF. The CDR3 bases are TGTGCCACCAGCCCTCCGGGGGGATCGGATGAGCAGTTCTTC.

This clonotype occurred many times. V and J are TRBV18 and TRBJ2-1; TRBD2 matches at 7 bases. Germline V CDR1 and CDR2: KGHSH, LQKENI. This CDR3 has 15 residues. After removal of 6 bases from V and 2 bases from J, the junction contained 7 bases not matched to a gene. The chain's CDR3 is CASSAGRGAYNEQFF. Written as DNA, the CDR3 is TGTGCCAGCTCGGCGGGACGGGGGGCCTACAATGAGCAGTTCTTC.